This TCR beta chain was obtained from a study of blood T cell repertoires in COVID-19. Whole-study context: Acute and convalescent COVID-19 samples came from the United States, Italy and Spain.

TCRdb keeps only in-frame clones here, not all; method: immunoSEQ multiplex PCR. Of some 130,000 clones in the sample, approximately 80% are singletons; the top ten hold less than 2%. CDR1 and CDR2 (germline): SEHNR, FQNEAQ (reference sequence). The CDR3 sequence is 14 residues long. The V gene end was trimmed by 3 bases and the J gene end by 6 bases; junction bases not matched to a gene: 4. Only a few counts were recorded for this clone. This sequence joins TRBV7-9 and TRBJ1-2; 10 bases map to TRBD1. This receptor was obtained from a man aged 70 or older with acute or convalescent COVID-19. Sequenced input: peripheral blood. The CDR3 protein is CASSLGQGSDGYTF. The CDR3 DNA reads as TGTGCCAGCAGCTTGGGACAGGGGTCGGATGGCTACACCTTC.